This TCR beta chain was identified during a study of T cell repertoires in cytomegalovirus infection. The overall study: Public TCR beta signatures provided an indication of both CMV infection and a matching HLA type. Study-level results: CMV carriers having the relevant HLA were flagged by cumulative public TCR beta family frequency. HLA-C-restricted CMV clonotypes gave the most frequent clonotype in two of eight donors.

This clonotype was recorded a few times. Its antigen is unknown. This CDR3 comprises 12 residues. Germline V gene data show CDR1 as SEHNR and CDR2 as FQNEAQ (reference sequence). V dropped 11 bases and J dropped 9 bases, with 17 bases sitting between them. Each CDR3 protein is one row after TCRdb ran MiXCR on the reads. The profile shows approximately 700,000 distinct CDR3 sequences, 35% of them singletons. Sequencing was carried out using PBMCs. The source of this sequence is a human donor in good health (CMV status not recorded). Some clones in this sample may be carry-over from other donors' samples. The chain carries TRBV7-9 and TRBJ2-1; D remains unclear. The CDR3, as DNA: TGTGCCGGATTGCCGCTTTTGAGTGAGCAGTTCTTC. This encodes CAGLPLLSEQFF.